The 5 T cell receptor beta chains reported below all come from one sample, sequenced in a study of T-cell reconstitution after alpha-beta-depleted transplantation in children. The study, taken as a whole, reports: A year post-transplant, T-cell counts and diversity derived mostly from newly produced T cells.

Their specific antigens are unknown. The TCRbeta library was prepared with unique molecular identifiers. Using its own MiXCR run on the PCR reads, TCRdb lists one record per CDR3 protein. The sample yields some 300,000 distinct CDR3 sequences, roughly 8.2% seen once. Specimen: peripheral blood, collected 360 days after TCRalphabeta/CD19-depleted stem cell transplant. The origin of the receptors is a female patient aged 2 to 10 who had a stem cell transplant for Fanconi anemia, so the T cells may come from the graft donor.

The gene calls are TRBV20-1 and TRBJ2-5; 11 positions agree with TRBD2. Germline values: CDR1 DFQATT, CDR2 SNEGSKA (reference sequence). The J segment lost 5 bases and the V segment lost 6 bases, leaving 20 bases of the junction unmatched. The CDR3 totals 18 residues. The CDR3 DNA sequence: TGCAGTGCCTTCCTGACTAGCGGGGCTCACTTTGACGGGGAGACCCAGTACTTC. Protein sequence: CSAFLTSGAHFDGETQYF.

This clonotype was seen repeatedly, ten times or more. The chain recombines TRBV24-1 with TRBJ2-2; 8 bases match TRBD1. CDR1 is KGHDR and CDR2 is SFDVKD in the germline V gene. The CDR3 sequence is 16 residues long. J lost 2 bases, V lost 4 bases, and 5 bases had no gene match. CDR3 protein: CATSDRTGYNTGELFF. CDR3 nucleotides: TGTGCCACCAGTGACCGGACAGGGTATAACACCGGGGAGCTGTTTTTT.

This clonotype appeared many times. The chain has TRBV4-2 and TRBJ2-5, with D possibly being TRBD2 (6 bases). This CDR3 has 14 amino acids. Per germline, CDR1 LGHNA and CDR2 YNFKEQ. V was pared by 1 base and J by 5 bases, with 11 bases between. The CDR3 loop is CASSQGSGEETQYF. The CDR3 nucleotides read TGTGCCAGCAGCCAAGGGTCGGGAGAGGAGACCCAGTACTTC.

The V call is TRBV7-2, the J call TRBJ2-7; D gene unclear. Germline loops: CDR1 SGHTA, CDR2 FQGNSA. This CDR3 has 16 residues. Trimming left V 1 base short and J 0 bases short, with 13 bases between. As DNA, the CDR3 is TGTGCCAGCAGCTTAGTGTTGACCCTGGGCTCCTACGAGCAGTACTTC. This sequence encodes CASSLVLTLGSYEQYF.

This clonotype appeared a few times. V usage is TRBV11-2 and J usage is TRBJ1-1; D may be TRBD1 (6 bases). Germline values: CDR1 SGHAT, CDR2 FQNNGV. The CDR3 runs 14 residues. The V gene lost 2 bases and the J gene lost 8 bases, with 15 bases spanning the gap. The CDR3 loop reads CASSLFGLDREAFF. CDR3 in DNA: TGTGCCAGCAGCTTATTTGGGTTAGACAGGGAAGCTTTCTTT.